Listed below are T cell receptor beta chains from one sample, sequenced in a study of T cells expressing NK-cell markers. Following a re-call of the 5' RACE reads, TCRdb has one entry per CDR3 protein and lacks DNA. Its table lists some 440,000 distinct CDR3 sequences. Sequencing used blood T cells: a sorted CD56 or NKG2C T cell subset, CD4+ or CD8+ T cells, or bulk PBMC T cells (not recorded which). The receptors come from a woman in her forties or fifties in good health. Each CDR3 is given with its conserved first and last residue.

>TRBJ2-5|TRBV7-2
CASSLVMSKETQYF
>TRBJ2-1|TRBV11-2
CASSSTRGARWFF
>TRBJ2-7|TRBV3-1
CASSPSGPRSYEQYF
>TRBJ2-1|TRBV7-3
CASRSGGSHEQFF
>TRBJ2-1|TRBV5-5
CASTWTGGREQFF
>TRBJ2-6|TRBV21-1
CASSKPVSGANVLTF
>TRBJ1-4|TRBV27
CASSLKGLEKLFF
>TRBJ2-1|TRBV3-1
CASSRRTGFGPFNEQFF
>TRBJ2-1|TRBV28
CASSLFYGEQFF
>TRBJ1-2|TRBV3-1
CASSQGIRVAGYTF
>TRBJ1-2|TRBV9
CASSVEGERTGNYGYTF
>TRBJ2-5|TRBV29-1
CSMIEAETQYF
>TRBJ2-5|TRBV20-1
CSASSGGAETQYF
>TRBJ2-5|TRBV29-1
CSAGLAGVKTQYF
>TRBJ2-2|TRBV12-3/TRBV12-4
CASSLSPLAGATGELFF
>TRBJ2-3|TRBV20-1
CSARGLVADTQYF
>TRBJ2-1|TRBV7-3
CASSLMGRGRPNEQFF
>TRBJ1-1|TRBV12-3/TRBV12-4
CASSSALGGRTEAFF
>TRBJ2-5|TRBV3-1
CASSHYGGTETQYF
>TRBJ2-3|TRBV5-5
CASSLAGRSSYTDTQYF
>TRBJ1-4|TRBV20-1
CSAQQGAGEKLFF
>TRBJ2-5|TRBV3-1
CASSQGTVGGETQYF
>TRBJ2-1|TRBV5-1
CASSLRAGLYNEQFF
>TRBJ2-5|TRBV3-1
CASSPRTLEETQYF
>TRBJ2-1|TRBV7-8
CASSLVGGNRKYNEQFF
>TRBJ2-1|TRBV29-1
CSAGGGGNNEQFF
>TRBJ2-3|TRBV7-2
CASSSTARDTQYF
>TRBJ2-2|TRBV12-3/TRBV12-4
CASSLQTGRAGELFF
>TRBJ1-1|TRBV12-5
CASGLVGGHRVNTEAFF
>TRBJ2-1|TRBV12-3/TRBV12-4
CASKTSGRNGEQFF
>TRBJ2-1|TRBV20-1
CSAAHTRKDPPPYNEQFF
>TRBJ2-7|TRBV3-1
CASSQDKIAGAYEQYF
>TRBJ1-3|TRBV7-8
CASSLSTGNTIYF
>TRBJ1-3|TRBV9
CASSVAETGGGNTIYF
>TRBJ2-1|TRBV9
CASSVQLSSYNEQFF
>TRBJ2-7|TRBV11-3
CASSLVGESEQYF